Below are 17 T cell receptor beta chains sequenced from a single sample in a study of breast tumors, draining lymph nodes, adjacent tissues. Samples came from axillary lymph nodes draining the breast cancer. TCRdb processed the multiplex PCR reads anew with MiXCR; each CDR3 protein has one entry. The sample has some 200,000 distinct CDR3 sequences, approximately 33% seen once. Sequenced input: axillary lymph node tissue. All receptors come from a female donor with breast cancer. Some clones in this sample may be carry-over from other donors' samples.

This clonotype was counted ten times or more. The junction departs from germline at one end; a sequencing error may be responsible. The DNA of the CDR3 is TGTGCCAGCAGCCCTGGACAGGGACGGGGGTATGGCTACCCCTTC. Translating it yields CASSPGQGRGYGYPF. The chain uses TRBV7-2 and TRBJ1-2; 8 bases line up with TRBD1. The CDR3 extends over 15 amino acids. The germline V gene encodes CDR1 SGHTA and CDR2 FQGNSA.

The chain has TRBV6-2 or TRBV6-3 and TRBJ2-7; D is undetermined. V lost 7 bases to trimming and J lost 5 bases, with 18 bases between them. This CDR3 contains 14 residues. Germline-derived CDR1 and CDR2 are MNHEY and SVGEGT. The CDR3 DNA sequence: TGTGCCAGCAAACCTCGTCTAGAAGTCCACGAGCAGTACTTC. Translation: CASKPRLEVHEQYF.

This clonotype was seen at least ten times. V gene TRBV30 combines with J gene TRBJ2-6; 8 nucleotides agree with TRBD1. Germline-derived CDR1 and CDR2 are GTSNPN and SVGIG (reference sequence). V was pared by 3 bases and J by 4 bases, with 17 bases of the junction left unmatched. This CDR3 is built from 19 residues. The chain's CDR3 is CAWRAKRDRFTLGANVLTF. Written as DNA, the CDR3 is TGTGCCTGGAGGGCTAAGAGGGACAGGTTTACTTTGGGGGCCAACGTCCTGACTTTC.

This clonotype has just a few counts. A read error is possible here, since a much larger clone lies one base away. The chain uses TRBV6-1 and TRBJ1-3; no reliable D call. The V end was cut by 5 bases, the J end by 1 base, with 18 bases between. CDR1 MNHNS and CDR2 SASEGT come from the germline V gene. This CDR3 region has 17 residues. DNA of the CDR3: TGTGCCAGCAGTCAACATTACACGGTCGATTCTGGAAACACCATATATTTT. This translates into CASSQHYTVDSGNTIYF.

This clonotype was seen many times. The chain combines TRBV4-2 with TRBJ2-1; a possible D gene is TRBD2 (5 bases). The CDR3 is made up of 14 amino acids. The germline V gene encodes CDR1 LGHNA and CDR2 YNFKEQ. V was clipped by 6 bases and J by 9 bases, with 18 bases between them. The CDR3 region is CASRVTRRTGEQFF. CDR3 sequence (DNA): TGTGCCAGCAGAGTGACTCGGAGGACGGGTGAGCAGTTCTTC.

This clonotype was found a few times. This chain uses TRBV7-8 with TRBJ1-1, with no clear D. CDR1 and CDR2 from the germline V gene are SGHVS and FQNEAQ. The V end was cut by 2 bases, the J end by 7 bases, with 11 bases between. This CDR3 spans 13 amino acids. The CDR3 spells CASSLSPPNEAFF. CDR3 nucleotides: TGTGCCAGCAGCTTATCACCGCCAAATGAAGCTTTCTTT. The full variable domain, its missing parts supplied by reference TRBV7-8 and TRBJ1-1, is GAGVSQSPRYKVAKRGQDVALRCDPISGHVSLFWYQQALGQGPEFLTYFQNEAQLDKSGLPSDRFFAERPEGSVSTLKIQRTQQEDSAVYLCASSLSPPNEAFFGQGTRLTVV.

This clonotype came up many times. This chain joins TRBV7-2 and TRBJ2-1, with D perhaps matching TRBD1 or TRBD2 (6 bases each). The germline gives CDR1 SGHTA, CDR2 FQGNSA. Trimming took 5 bases from V and 4 from J, leaving 18 bases between them. The CDR3 covers 16 residues. CDR3 residues: CASSPPGVGGYNEQFF. CDR3 coding DNA: TGTGCCAGCAGCCCCCCGGGGGTAGGGGGGTACAATGAGCAGTTCTTC.

This clonotype has ten or more counts. V gene TRBV11-3 combines with J gene TRBJ2-1; D uncertain. The CDR3 loop spans 14 amino acids. The germline CDR1 and CDR2 sequences are SGHNT and YENEEA. Trimming removed 1 base from V and 2 bases from J, with 6 bases in between. CDR3 in DNA: TGTGCCAGCAGCTTAGGACCGCCCTACAATGAGCAGTTCTTC. Its translation: CASSLGPPYNEQFF.

In its sample, this clonotype was seen a few times. The chain employs TRBV7-9 and TRBJ1-1, with a tentative D call TRBD1 (6 bases). From germline, CDR1 is SEHNR and CDR2 FQNEAQ (reference sequence). V lost 5 bases to trimming and J lost 4 bases, with 17 bases between them. This CDR3 region has 15 residues. The CDR3: CASSQQGRGGTEAFF. The CDR3, as DNA: TGTGCCAGCAGCCAACAGGGACGGGGGGGCACTGAAGCTTTCTTT.

This clonotype was seen at least ten times. The chain carries TRBV7-8 and TRBJ2-3; 7 bases map to TRBD2. Germline-derived CDR1 and CDR2 are SGHVS and FQNEAQ. Losses at the gene ends were 3 bases for V and 1 base for J; bases not matched to a gene: 4. This CDR3 is 15 amino acids long. The CDR3 region is CASSFGGGGTDTQYF. The CDR3 DNA sequence: TGTGCCAGCAGCTTTGGGGGGGGGGGCACAGATACGCAGTATTTT. Combining the CDR3 with reference TRBV7-8 and TRBJ2-3 gives the whole variable domain GAGVSQSPRYKVAKRGQDVALRCDPISGHVSLFWYQQALGQGPEFLTYFQNEAQLDKSGLPSDRFFAERPEGSVSTLKIQRTQQEDSAVYLCASSFGGGGTDTQYFGPGTRLTVL.

The rearrangement links TRBV19 to TRBJ2-6; D remains ambiguous. Per germline, CDR1 LNHDA and CDR2 SQIVND (reference sequence). This CDR3 spans 14 amino acids. V was shortened by 5 bases and J by 7 bases, with 12 bases between the two germline ends. In nucleotides, the CDR3 is TGTGCCAGTAGTCCCTCTGGGGTAGCCAACGTCCTGACTTTC. This translates into CASSPSGVANVLTF. Filled out from reference TRBV19 and TRBJ2-6, the complete variable domain reads DGGITQSPKYLFRKEGQNVTLSCEQNLNHDAMYWYRQDPGQGLRLIYYSQIVNDFQKGDIAEGYSVSREKKESFPLTVTSAQKNPTAFYLCASSPSGVANVLTFGAGSRLTVL.

The chain recombines TRBV6-1 with TRBJ1-2; D gene unclear. CDR1 is MNHNS and CDR2 is SASEGT in the germline V gene. The CDR3 spans 13 residues. The V and J ends lost 5 bases and 7 bases respectively, with 14 bases between them. CDR3 loop: CASSRPRAGGYTF. The CDR3 region has the DNA TGTGCCAGCAGTCGCCCAAGGGCGGGTGGCTACACCTTC.

Worth noting for this clonotype: A much larger clone is a single base away; this may be a read error. The chain uses TRBV29-1 and TRBJ1-3; D gene uncertain. The CDR3 has 12 residues. CDR1 and CDR2 from the germline V gene are SQVTM and ANQGSEA. CDR3 residues: CSVGGYGSTIYF. The CDR3 coding sequence is TGCAGCGTTGGAGGGTATGGAAGCACCATATATTTT.

The CDR3 DNA reads as TGCAGTGCTCTCGGGACTAGCGGGAGGGCCACCGGGGCCAACGTCCTGACTTTC. The encoded protein is CSALGTSGRATGANVLTF. The chain combines TRBV20-1 with TRBJ2-6; 16 nucleotides agree with TRBD2. The CDR3 spans 18 residues. In germline, CDR1 is DFQATT, CDR2 SNEGSKA (reference sequence). The V and J ends lost 5 bases and 4 bases, in that order; junction bases with no gene match: 8.

About this clonotype itself: A junction boundary mismatches the germline segment, possibly from a read error. The chain couples TRBV7-6 to TRBJ2-1; a possible D gene is TRBD2 (7 bases). CDR1 and CDR2 (germline): SGHVS, FNYEAQ. This CDR3 has 14 amino acids. The CDR3 region has the DNA TGTGCCAGCGGGGGGGGAGGGGGGTACAATAAGCAGTTCTTC. This gives the protein CASGGGGGYNKQFF.

This clonotype was found many times. V and J are TRBV30 and TRBJ1-5; D possibly corresponds to TRBD1 (6 bases). CDR1 and CDR2 from the germline V gene are GTSNPN and SVGIG (reference sequence). Trimming shortened V by 5 bases and J by 4 bases, and 18 bases separated the two germline ends. This CDR3 is 15 amino acids long. This chain's CDR3 is CAWEKGGGLNQPQHF. CDR3 in DNA: TGTGCCTGGGAAAAGGGGGGAGGTTTGAATCAGCCCCAGCATTTT.

The rearrangement links TRBV19 to TRBJ1-5, with D tentatively TRBD1 (6 bases). Deletions cut 5 bases from V and 3 bases from J, with 14 bases between. Germline-derived CDR1 and CDR2 are LNHDA and SQIVND (reference sequence). CDR3 length: 15 amino acids. This chain's CDR3 is CASSLLDRHNQPQHF. CDR3 sequence (DNA): TGTGCCAGTAGTTTACTCGACAGGCACAATCAGCCCCAGCATTTT. The variable domain in full, with the rest retrieved from reference TRBV19 and TRBJ1-5, is DGGITQSPKYLFRKEGQNVTLSCEQNLNHDAMYWYRQDPGQGLRLIYYSQIVNDFQKGDIAEGYSVSREKKESFPLTVTSAQKNPTAFYLCASSLLDRHNQPQHFGDGTRLSIL.